This TCR beta chain was retrieved from a study of T cells in Graves' hyperthyroidism and ophthalmopathy. RNA transcripts provided the source from which TCR beta CDR3 regions were amplified. An initial round of RT-PCR targeting the TCR CDR3 relied on the HTBI primer set. One entry per CDR3 protein results from TCRdb running MiXCR on the multiplex PCR reads. Of a few hundred thousand distinct CDR3 sequences in the sample, approximately 15% were seen once. Germline CDR1 SGHDT, CDR2 YYEEEE. The CDR3 has 14 amino acids. V was cut by 5 bases and J by 1 base, with 10 bases left in between. The sample comprised blood. The gene calls are TRBV5-6 and TRBJ1-3; D is possibly TRBD1 (5 bases). This TCR derives from a woman under 30 with Graves' hyperthyroidism. The CDR3 nucleotides are TGTGCCAGCAGTCTGCGACAGTCTGGAAACACCATATATTTT. It specifies CASSLRQSGNTIYF.